The 20 T cell receptor beta chains below were found in one sample sequenced in a study of long-term antiretroviral therapy in people with HIV (dated by TCRdb to between 2021 and 2024). The immunoSEQ hsTCRB v3.0 assay was used at survey level resolution to sequence the TRB variable region. Drawn from immuneACCESS, this table holds only the in-frame rearrangements with V and J called that TCRdb kept. Clones are partly lost; checked studies trace under half to an unresolved V gene and leave the rest unexplained. The sample includes fewer than 35,000 clones, with about 97% observed a single time. The ten largest clonotypes hold 2.5% to 3% of the sample. The input for sequencing was unsorted PBMCs, taken 6.9 years after starting antiretroviral therapy. Receptors were obtained from a man aged 30 to 45 with HIV.

This chain uses TRBV27 with TRBJ1-2; D is perhaps TRBD1 (6 bases). Germline values: CDR1 MNHEY, CDR2 SMNVEV (reference sequence). The germline V and J ends were trimmed by 8 bases and 5 bases, with 12 bases remaining between them. This CDR3 has 12 residues. The CDR3 coding sequence is TGTGCCAGCTGGACTGGACAGTATGGCTACACCTTC. Translating gives CASWTGQYGYTF.

The rearrangement links TRBV9 to TRBJ2-7; D is unclear. CDR3 length: 9 amino acids. Germline values: CDR1 SGDLS, CDR2 YYNGEE. V gave up 7 bases and J gave up 5 bases, with 4 bases separating them. CDR3: CASGDEQYF. CDR3 DNA: TGTGCCAGCGGCGACGAGCAGTACTTC. The whole variable domain, remainder taken from reference TRBV9 and TRBJ2-7, is DSGVTQTPKHLITATGQRVTLRCSPRSGDLSVYWYQQSLDQGLQFLIQYYNGEERAKGNILERFSAQQFPDLHSELNLSSLELGDSALYFCASGDEQYFGPGTRLTVT.

This sequence joins TRBV5-6 and TRBJ2-1, with 7 bases fitting TRBD2. The J segment lost 5 bases and the V segment lost 0 bases, leaving 8 bases of the junction unmatched. CDR1 SGHDT and CDR2 YYEEEE come from the germline V gene. The CDR3 is made up of 16 amino acids. The CDR3, as DNA: TGTGCCAGCAGCTTGGTAGCGAGACTAGCCAACAATGAGCAGTTCTTC. This codes for CASSLVARLANNEQFF.

In its sample, this clone was seen once. The V gene is TRBV10-3, the J gene TRBJ1-1, with unresolved D. CDR1 is ENHRY, CDR2 SYGVKD, per germline. The CDR3 runs to 10 residues. V was pared by 7 bases and J by 8 bases, with 8 bases between. This CDR3 is CAIKDGEAFF. The DNA for the CDR3 is TGTGCCATCAAGGACGGGGAAGCTTTCTTT.

The chain combines TRBV7-2 with TRBJ2-5; perhaps TRBD2 as D (5 bases). Deletions cut 2 bases from V and 7 bases from J, with 17 bases between. The CDR3 consists of 15 residues. Per germline, CDR1 SGHTA and CDR2 FQGNSA. CDR3 nucleotides: TGTGCCAGCAGCTTAAATCCTAGCCTGATGAGGACCCAGTACTTC. As protein: CASSLNPSLMRTQYF.

CDR3 sequence: CASSHLASNYGYTF. The CDR3 DNA follows: TGTGCCAGCAGCCATCTTGCCTCAAACTATGGCTACACCTTC. The chain recombines TRBV7-9 with TRBJ1-2; D uncertain. Trimming took 5 bases from V and 2 from J, leaving 12 bases between them. The CDR3 length is 14 residues. Germline CDR1 and CDR2: SEHNR and FQNEAQ (reference sequence).

The chain carries TRBV9 and TRBJ2-7; 8 positions agree with TRBD2. The CDR3 is 15 amino acids. The V gene end was trimmed by 0 bases and the J gene end by 5 bases; junction bases not matched to a gene: 7. Per germline, CDR1 SGDLS and CDR2 YYNGEE. Here the CDR3 DNA reads TGTGCCAGCAGCGTAGAGGGCGGGAGGTTCCACGAGCAGTACTTC. Translated, it gives CASSVEGGRFHEQYF.

The V gene is TRBV29-1, the J gene TRBJ1-2; no definite D call. Trimming pared 8 bases from V and 0 bases from J, leaving 13 bases between. Germline V gene sequence: CDR1 SQVTM, CDR2 ANQGSEA. The CDR3 runs 13 residues. The CDR3 spells CSCVYETNYGYTF. The CDR3 DNA follows: TGCAGCTGTGTTTATGAGACTAACTATGGCTACACCTTC.

The CDR3: CASSASDTQYF. The CDR3 DNA sequence: TGTGCCAGCAGTGCCTCGGATACGCAGTATTTT. The chain combines TRBV7-8 with TRBJ2-3; D call uncertain. CDR3 length equals 11 residues. The germline V and J ends were trimmed by 6 bases and 6 bases, with 7 bases remaining between them. CDR1 and CDR2 from the germline V gene are SGHVS and FQNEAQ.

V is TRBV7-8 and J is TRBJ1-1; 7 bases fit TRBD1. Germline V gene sequence: CDR1 SGHVS, CDR2 FQNEAQ. The length of the CDR3 is 14 residues. V lost 5 bases, J lost 8 bases, and 11 bases stayed unmatched. The CDR3 is CASSLKRAGGEAFF. DNA of the CDR3: TGTGCCAGCAGCCTAAAACGGGCAGGGGGAGAAGCTTTCTTT. Using reference TRBV7-8 and TRBJ1-1 for the parts outside the CDR3, the full variable domain is GAGVSQSPRYKVAKRGQDVALRCDPISGHVSLFWYQQALGQGPEFLTYFQNEAQLDKSGLPSDRFFAERPEGSVSTLKIQRTQQEDSAVYLCASSLKRAGGEAFFGQGTRLTVV.

The V and J genes are TRBV29-1 and TRBJ2-1; D is unresolved. V was shortened by 5 bases and J by 1 base, with 9 bases between the two germline ends. Germline V gene sequence: CDR1 SQVTM, CDR2 ANQGSEA. The CDR3 runs 13 residues. The CDR3, as DNA: TGCAGCGTTCTCCCCCAGTCCTACAATGAGCAGTTCTTC. Translating gives CSVLPQSYNEQFF.

As regards this clone: Germline is not matched at one junction end, which may reflect a read error. This chain joins TRBV7-7 and TRBJ2-1, with 8 bases aligning to TRBD1. The CDR3 loop spans 14 amino acids. Germline V gene data show CDR1 as SSHAT and CDR2 as FNYEAQ (reference sequence). CDR3 amino acids: CASSSAGGGNEQFF. The CDR3 coding sequence is TGTGCTAGCAGCTCCGCAGGGGGCGGAAATGAGCAGTTCTTC.

V and J are TRBV11-2 and TRBJ2-7, with D possibly matching TRBD2 (6 bases). The V end lost 6 bases, the J end lost 3 bases, and 15 bases lay between the germline ends. This CDR3 contains 14 residues. The germline V gene encodes CDR1 SGHAT and CDR2 FQNNGV. Here the CDR3 DNA reads TGTGCCAGCAGGCTAGTTCGGGGGTACTACGAGCAGTACTTC. This encodes CASRLVRGYYEQYF.

J is TRBJ2-3 and V is TRBV2; the match to TRBD2 covers 9 bases. The ends lost 1 base at V and 1 base at J; junction bases unmatched: 0. The CDR3 runs to 15 residues. Germline CDR1 SNHLY, CDR2 FYNNEI. For the CDR3, the DNA is TGTGCCAGCAGTGAAGGGACTAGCGGCACAGATACGCAGTATTTT. Protein product: CASSEGTSGTDTQYF. Together with reference TRBV2 and TRBJ2-3, the CDR3 gives the full variable domain: EPEVTQTPSHQVTQMGQEVILRCVPISNHLYFYWYRQILGQKVEFLVSFYNNEISEKSEIFDDQFSVERPDGSNFTLKIRSTKLEDSAMYFCASSEGTSGTDTQYFGPGTRLTVL.

V and J are TRBV7-9 and TRBJ2-7; TRBD1 is a possible D gene (5 bases). The germline V gene encodes CDR1 SEHNR and CDR2 FQNEAQ (reference sequence). The CDR3 covers 13 residues. V was shortened by 3 bases and J by 5 bases, with 11 bases between the two germline ends. The CDR3 nucleotides are TGTGCCAGCAGCTTTCCGGCAGGGCACGAGCAGTACTTC. This codes for CASSFPAGHEQYF.

The rearrangement links TRBV25-1 to TRBJ1-2; 7 positions agree with TRBD1. The CDR3 runs to 13 residues. The V segment lost 4 bases and the J segment 4 bases; nucleotides outside the gene matches: 3. Germline V lookup: CDR1 MGHDK, CDR2 SYGVNS. In DNA, the CDR3 is TGTGCCAGCAGTGGCCGACAGGGCTATGGCTACACCTTC. It encodes CASSGRQGYGYTF.

The rearrangement links TRBV14 to TRBJ2-7, with 8 bases lining up with TRBD1. This CDR3 has 19 residues. In germline, CDR1 is SGHDN, CDR2 FVKESK. With 4 bases clipped from V and 0 bases from J, the junction kept 17 bases outside the gene matches. CDR3 loop: CASSRRDRGILVSSYEQYF. The CDR3 coding sequence is TGTGCCAGCAGCCGGCGTGACAGGGGAATTTTAGTTTCCTCCTACGAGCAGTACTTC.

In this sample, this clone turned up once. V and J are TRBV6-1 and TRBJ2-7, with D possibly being TRBD1 (5 bases). Trimming took off 6 bases at V and 1 base at J, with 16 bases between the two ends. Germline V gene sequence: CDR1 MNHNS, CDR2 SASEGT. CDR3 length equals 15 residues. The CDR3 protein is CASRGLRQTSYEQYF. The DNA of the CDR3 is TGTGCCAGCAGAGGCCTGAGACAGACGTCCTACGAGCAGTACTTC.

This clone was counted a single time. The rearrangement joins TRBV18 to TRBJ2-7; D is possibly TRBD2 (5 bases). Trimming left V 3 bases short and J 7 bases short, with 19 bases between. Germline loops: CDR1 KGHSH, CDR2 LQKENI. The CDR3 runs to 15 residues. This chain's CDR3 is CASSPSTGLVGEQYF. The DNA of the CDR3 is TGTGCCAGCTCACCGTCGACGGGATTAGTGGGGGAGCAGTACTTC.

The chain employs TRBV4-2 and TRBJ2-6, with 7 bases lining up with TRBD2. CDR1 and CDR2 (germline): LGHNA, YNFKEQ. Germline trimming cut 0 bases from V and 6 bases from J; bases unmatched to any gene: 5. The CDR3 totals 16 residues. The CDR3 loop is CASSQDTGGEANVLTF. DNA for the CDR3: TGTGCCAGCAGCCAAGATACGGGAGGAGAGGCCAACGTCCTGACTTTC.